A single TCR beta chain is shown here with its context. This specimen comes from a study of blood T cell repertoires in COVID-19. As for the study in general: From the United States, Italy and Spain came samples of acute and convalescent COVID-19. T cells, B-cell-depleted T cells, or PBMCs provided the cDNA or gDNA that served as material.

Repertoires were generated with immunoSEQ multiplex PCR, while TCRdb's copy carries only in-frame clones and drops some. This table has under 300,000 clones, around 88% appearing once. The material sequenced was peripheral blood. The receptor was derived from a man at least 80 years old with acute or convalescent COVID-19.

The DNA of the CDR3 is TGTGCCAGCAGTCGGGGAGGACAGGGGGCATACCAGCCCCAGCATTTT. Its protein is CASSRGGQGAYQPQHF. The chain links TRBV28 to TRBJ1-5; 11 bases map to TRBD1. The CDR3 sequence is 16 residues long. The junction had 10 bases not matched to a gene; V was cut back by 5 bases and J by 7 bases. Germline V lookup: CDR1 MDHEN, CDR2 SYDVKM.